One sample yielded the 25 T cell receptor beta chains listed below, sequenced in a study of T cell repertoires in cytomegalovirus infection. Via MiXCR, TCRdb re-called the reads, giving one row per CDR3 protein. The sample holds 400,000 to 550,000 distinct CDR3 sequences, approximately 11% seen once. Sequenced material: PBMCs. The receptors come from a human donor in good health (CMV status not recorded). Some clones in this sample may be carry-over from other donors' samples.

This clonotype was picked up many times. In nucleotides, the CDR3 is TGCAGCGTTGAAGATACTCGGCAGGGGTATATCCACGAGCAGTACTTC. It yields the protein CSVEDTRQGYIHEQYF. The genes are TRBV29-1 and TRBJ2-7; the D gene is possibly TRBD1 (6 bases). Trimming took off 0 bases at V and 5 bases at J, with 20 bases between the two ends. Per the germline V gene, CDR1 is SQVTM and CDR2 is ANQGSEA. The CDR3 runs to 16 residues.

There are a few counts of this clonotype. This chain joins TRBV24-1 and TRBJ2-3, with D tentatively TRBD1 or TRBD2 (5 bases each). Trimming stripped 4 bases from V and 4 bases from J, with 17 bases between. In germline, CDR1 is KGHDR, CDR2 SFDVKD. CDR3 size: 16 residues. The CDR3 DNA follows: TGTGCCACCAGTGACCCGGGACCCCGAGACCCAGATACGCAGTATTTT. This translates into CATSDPGPRDPDTQYF.

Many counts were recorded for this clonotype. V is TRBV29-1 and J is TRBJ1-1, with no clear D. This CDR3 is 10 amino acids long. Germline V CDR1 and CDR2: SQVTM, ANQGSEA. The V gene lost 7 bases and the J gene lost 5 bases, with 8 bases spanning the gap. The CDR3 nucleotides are TGCAGCGCTAGGTGGACTGAAGCTTTCTTT. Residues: CSARWTEAFF.

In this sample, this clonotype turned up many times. CDR3 in amino acids: CASSSGAKGQPQHF. CDR3 DNA: TGTGCCAGCAGTTCAGGGGCCAAAGGGCAGCCCCAGCATTTT. The rearrangement links TRBV6-5 to TRBJ1-5; D perhaps matches TRBD1 (6 bases). Trimming removed 4 bases at V and 7 bases at J, with 14 bases between. This CDR3 is built from 14 residues. Germline V lookup: CDR1 MNHEY, CDR2 SVGAGI.

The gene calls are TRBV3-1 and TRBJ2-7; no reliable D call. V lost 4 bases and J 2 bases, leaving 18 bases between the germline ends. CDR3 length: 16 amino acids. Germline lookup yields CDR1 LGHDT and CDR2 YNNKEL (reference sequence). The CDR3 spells CASSPRSLPRAYEQYF. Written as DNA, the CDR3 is TGTGCCAGCAGCCCTAGGTCCCTCCCAAGAGCCTACGAGCAGTACTTC.

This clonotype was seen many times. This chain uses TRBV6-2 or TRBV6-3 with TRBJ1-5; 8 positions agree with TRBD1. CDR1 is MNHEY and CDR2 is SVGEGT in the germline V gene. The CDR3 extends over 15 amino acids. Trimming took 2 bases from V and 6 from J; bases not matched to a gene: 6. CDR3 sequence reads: CASSYRTGTSQPQHF. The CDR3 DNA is TGTGCCAGCAGTTACCGGACAGGGACTAGTCAGCCCCAGCATTTT.

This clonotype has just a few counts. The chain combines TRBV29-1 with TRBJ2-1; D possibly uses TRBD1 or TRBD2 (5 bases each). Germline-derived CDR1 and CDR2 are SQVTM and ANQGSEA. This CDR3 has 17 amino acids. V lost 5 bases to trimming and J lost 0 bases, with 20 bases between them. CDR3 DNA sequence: TGCAGCGTTTCACCCCTGGGGGAGCTAAGCTCCTACAATGAGCAGTTCTTC. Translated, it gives CSVSPLGELSSYNEQFF.

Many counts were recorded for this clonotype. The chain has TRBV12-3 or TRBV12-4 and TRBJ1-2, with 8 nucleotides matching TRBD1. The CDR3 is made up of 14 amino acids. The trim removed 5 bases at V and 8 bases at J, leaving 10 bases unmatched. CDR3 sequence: CASSRKGQGDGYTF. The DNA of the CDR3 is TGTGCCAGCAGTCGAAAAGGACAGGGAGACGGCTACACCTTC.

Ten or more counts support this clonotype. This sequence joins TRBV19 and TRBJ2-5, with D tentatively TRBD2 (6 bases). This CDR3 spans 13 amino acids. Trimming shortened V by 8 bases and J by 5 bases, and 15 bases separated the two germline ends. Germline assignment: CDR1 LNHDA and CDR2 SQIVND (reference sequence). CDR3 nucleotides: TGTGCCAGTTCCTCGGGAGTCCGGGAGACCCAGTACTTC. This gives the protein CASSSGVRETQYF.

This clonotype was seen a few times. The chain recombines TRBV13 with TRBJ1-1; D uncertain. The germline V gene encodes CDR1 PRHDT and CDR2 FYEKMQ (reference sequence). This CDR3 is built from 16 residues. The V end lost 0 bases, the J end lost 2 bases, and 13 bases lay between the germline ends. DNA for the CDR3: TGTGCCAGCAGCTTAGGTGGTGCGGGGTTTAACACTGAAGCTTTCTTT. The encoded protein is CASSLGGAGFNTEAFF.

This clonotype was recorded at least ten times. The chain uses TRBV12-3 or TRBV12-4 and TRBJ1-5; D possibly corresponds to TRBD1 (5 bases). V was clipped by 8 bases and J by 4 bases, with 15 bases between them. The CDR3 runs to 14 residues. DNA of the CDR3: TGTGCCAGCGGGGGGGGAGCCAATAATCAGCCCCAGCATTTT. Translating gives CASGGGANNQPQHF.

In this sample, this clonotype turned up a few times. This CDR3 reads CASSSRTGELFF. The CDR3 region has the DNA TGTGCCAGCAGCTCAAGAACCGGGGAGCTGTTTTTT. The rearrangement links TRBV11-2 to TRBJ2-2, with D unresolved. CDR3 length: 12 residues. The germline CDR1 and CDR2 sequences are SGHAT and FQNNGV. Trimming pared 4 bases from V and 5 bases from J, leaving 5 bases between.

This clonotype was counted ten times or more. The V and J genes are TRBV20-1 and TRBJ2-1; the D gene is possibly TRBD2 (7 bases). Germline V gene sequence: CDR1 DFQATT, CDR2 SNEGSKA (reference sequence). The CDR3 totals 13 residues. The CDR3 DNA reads TGCAGCGCCCGTGGGGGGGCGGTAAATGAGCAGTTCTTC. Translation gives CSARGGAVNEQFF.

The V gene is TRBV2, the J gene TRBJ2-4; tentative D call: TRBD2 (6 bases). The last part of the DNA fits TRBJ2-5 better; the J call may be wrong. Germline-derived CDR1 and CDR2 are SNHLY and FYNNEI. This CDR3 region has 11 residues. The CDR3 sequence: CASSGDLTQYF. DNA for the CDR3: TGTGCCAGCAGTGGGGACTTGACCCAGTACTTC.

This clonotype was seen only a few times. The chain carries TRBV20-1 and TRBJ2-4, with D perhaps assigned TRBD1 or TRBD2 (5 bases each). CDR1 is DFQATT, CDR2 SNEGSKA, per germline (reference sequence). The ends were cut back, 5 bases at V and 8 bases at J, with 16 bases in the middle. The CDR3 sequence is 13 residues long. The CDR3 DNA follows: TGCAGTGCTCCCTACGGGACGTTAGACATTCAGTACTTC. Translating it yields CSAPYGTLDIQYF.

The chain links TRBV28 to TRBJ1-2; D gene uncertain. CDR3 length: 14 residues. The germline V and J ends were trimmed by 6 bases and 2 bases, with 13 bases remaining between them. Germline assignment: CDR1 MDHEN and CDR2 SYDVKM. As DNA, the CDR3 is TGTGCCAGCAGCCCCGAGATTTCCAACTATGGCTACACCTTC. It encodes CASSPEISNYGYTF.

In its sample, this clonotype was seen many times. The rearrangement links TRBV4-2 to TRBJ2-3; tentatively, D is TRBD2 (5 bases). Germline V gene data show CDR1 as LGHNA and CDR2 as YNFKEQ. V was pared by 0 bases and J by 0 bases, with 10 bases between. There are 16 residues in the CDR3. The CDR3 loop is CASSQELRVSTDTQYF. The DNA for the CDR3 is TGTGCCAGCAGCCAAGAATTGAGGGTCAGCACAGATACGCAGTATTTT.

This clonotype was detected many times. The CDR3 is CASSSLNQPQHF. The DNA of the CDR3 is TGTGCCAGCAGCTCCTTAAATCAGCCCCAGCATTTT. This chain uses TRBV7-3 with TRBJ1-5; D gene unclear. Trimming took 4 bases from V and 4 from J, leaving 5 bases between them. Germline assignment: CDR1 SGHTA and CDR2 FQGTGA. The CDR3 covers 12 residues.

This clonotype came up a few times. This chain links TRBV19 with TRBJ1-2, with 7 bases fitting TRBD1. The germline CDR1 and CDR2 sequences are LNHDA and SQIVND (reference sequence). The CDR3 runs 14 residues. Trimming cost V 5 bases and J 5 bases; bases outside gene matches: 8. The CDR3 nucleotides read TGTGCCAGTAGTGCGCGGGACAGAACTTATGGCTACACCTTC. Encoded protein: CASSARDRTYGYTF.

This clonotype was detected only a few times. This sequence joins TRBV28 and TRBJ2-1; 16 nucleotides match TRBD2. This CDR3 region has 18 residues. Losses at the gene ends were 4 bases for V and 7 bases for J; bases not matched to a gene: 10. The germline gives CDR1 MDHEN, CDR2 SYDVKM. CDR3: CASSSAGTSGGALNEQFF. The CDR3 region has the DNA TGTGCCAGCAGTTCCGCCGGGACTAGCGGGGGGGCCTTGAATGAGCAGTTCTTC.

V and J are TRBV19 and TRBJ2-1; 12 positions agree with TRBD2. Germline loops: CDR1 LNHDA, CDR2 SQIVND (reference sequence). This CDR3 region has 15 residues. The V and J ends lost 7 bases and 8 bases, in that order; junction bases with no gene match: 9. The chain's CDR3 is CASTPGLAGFYEQFF. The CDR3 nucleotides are TGTGCCAGTACCCCCGGACTAGCGGGATTCTATGAGCAGTTCTTC.

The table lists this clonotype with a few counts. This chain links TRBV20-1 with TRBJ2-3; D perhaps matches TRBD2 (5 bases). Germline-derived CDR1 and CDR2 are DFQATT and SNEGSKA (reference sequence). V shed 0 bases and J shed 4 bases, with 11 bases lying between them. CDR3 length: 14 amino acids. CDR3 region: CSARDGPSSDTQYF. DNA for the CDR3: TGCAGTGCTAGAGATGGTCCTAGCTCAGATACGCAGTATTTT.

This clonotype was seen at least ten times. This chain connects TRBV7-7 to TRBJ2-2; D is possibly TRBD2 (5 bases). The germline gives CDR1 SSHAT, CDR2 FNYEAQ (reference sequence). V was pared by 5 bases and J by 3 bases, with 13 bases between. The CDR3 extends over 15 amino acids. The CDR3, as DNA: TGTGCCAGCAGCCCGGGAAATTGGGACACCGGGGAGCTGTTTTTT. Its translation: CASSPGNWDTGELFF.

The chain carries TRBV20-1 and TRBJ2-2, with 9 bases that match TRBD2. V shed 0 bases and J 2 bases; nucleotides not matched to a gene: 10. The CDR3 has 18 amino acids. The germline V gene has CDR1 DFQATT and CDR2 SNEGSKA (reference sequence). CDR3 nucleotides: TGCAGTGCTAGAGACATTGCTAGCGGGGATGGTAACACCGGGGAGCTGTTTTTT. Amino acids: CSARDIASGDGNTGELFF.

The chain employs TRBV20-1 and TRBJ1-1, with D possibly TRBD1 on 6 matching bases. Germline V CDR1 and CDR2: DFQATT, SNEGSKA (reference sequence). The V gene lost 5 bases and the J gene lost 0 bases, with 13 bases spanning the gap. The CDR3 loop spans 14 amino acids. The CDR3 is CSARTRGLNTEAFF. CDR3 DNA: TGCAGTGCTCGTACCAGGGGACTGAACACTGAAGCTTTCTTT.